The TCR beta chain described here comes from a study of post-analysis software for immune sequencing data. Study at large: Several disease courses (relapsing-remitting, secondary progressive and progressive-relapsing) of multiple sclerosis were included. The study, taken as a whole, reports: Clustering by F measure revealed strong co-clustering among samples prepared together in one batch. Relative to controls, patients had five TRBV segments at higher frequency, with TRBV5-6, TRBV5-1 and TRBV20-1 among these. Multiple sclerosis was associated with a significant reduction in normalized Chao1 diversity relative to controls.

CDR1 and CDR2 from the germline V gene are SGHDN and FVKESK. V lost 0 bases, J lost 0 bases, and 8 bases lay in between. The CDR3 is 15 amino acids. In the case of this clonotype: Its antigen is unknown.

TCR beta cDNA libraries had unique molecular identifiers. T cells numbering about 0.85 to 11 million yielded cDNA molecules that totaled roughly 500,000. One entry per CDR3 protein, called by TCRdb with MiXCR from the PCR reads. The sample holds hundreds of thousands of distinct CDR3 sequences, 53% seen once. The specimen was blood. The sequence derives from a girl aged 5-17 years with multiple sclerosis. The rearrangement joins TRBV14 to TRBJ1-1, with D uncertain. The CDR3 DNA is TGTGCCAGCAGCCAAGATACTAGGGTGAACACTGAAGCTTTCTTT. It codes for CASSQDTRVNTEAFF. The whole variable domain, filled in from reference TRBV14 and TRBJ1-1, reads EAGVTQFPSHSVIEKGQTVTLRCDPISGHDNLYWYRRVMGKEIKFLLHFVKESKQDESGMPNNRFLAERTGGTYSTLKVQPAELEDSGVYFCASSQDTRVNTEAFFGQGTRLTVV.